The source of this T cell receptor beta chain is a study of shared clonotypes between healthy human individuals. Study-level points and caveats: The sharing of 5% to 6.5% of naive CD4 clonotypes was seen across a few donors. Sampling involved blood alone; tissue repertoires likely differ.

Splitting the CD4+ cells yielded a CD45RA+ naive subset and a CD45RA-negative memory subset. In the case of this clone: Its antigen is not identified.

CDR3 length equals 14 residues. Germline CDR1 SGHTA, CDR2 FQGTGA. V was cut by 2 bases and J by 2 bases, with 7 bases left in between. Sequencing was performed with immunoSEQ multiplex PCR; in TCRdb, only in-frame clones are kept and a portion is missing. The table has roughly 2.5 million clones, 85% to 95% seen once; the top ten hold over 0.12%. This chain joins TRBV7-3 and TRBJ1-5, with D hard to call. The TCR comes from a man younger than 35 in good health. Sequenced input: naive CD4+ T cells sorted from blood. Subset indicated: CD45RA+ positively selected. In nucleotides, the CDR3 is TGTGCCAGCAGCTTAGTTCCGGGCAATCAGCCCCAGCATTTT. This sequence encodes CASSLVPGNQPQHF.